This T cell receptor beta chain was captured by sequencing in a study of shared clonotypes between healthy human individuals. Assay execution proceeded at the deep level. It was approximately 0.2 ug DNA, about 30,000 T cell genomes, that sorted-subset replicate PCRs used. Using immunoSEQ multiplex PCR, the repertoire was profiled, and TCRdb retains in-frame clones only, with some absent. The sample lists over 850,000 clones; 75% to 85% were seen once. On this clone: What it recognizes is unknown.

Findings and caveats of the study: Clonotypes which were not shared had lower generation probabilities than clonotypes that all four donors shared. Sampling included only blood; tissue repertoires likely differ.

Trimming shortened V by 6 bases and J by 4 bases, and 13 bases separated the two germline ends. Germline CDR1 MRHNA, CDR2 SNTAGT. This CDR3 is built from 14 residues. The V and J genes are TRBV6-4 and TRBJ1-3; D unresolved. The sample comprised memory CD4+ T cells from PBMCs. Subset noted: CD45RA-negative fraction. This sequence originates from a man aged 18 to 29 in good health. Some clones in this sample may be carry-over from other donors' samples. The CDR3 coding sequence is TGTGCCAGCAGGAGCGTCCAGGAGGGAAACACCATATATTTT. Its translation: CASRSVQEGNTIYF.